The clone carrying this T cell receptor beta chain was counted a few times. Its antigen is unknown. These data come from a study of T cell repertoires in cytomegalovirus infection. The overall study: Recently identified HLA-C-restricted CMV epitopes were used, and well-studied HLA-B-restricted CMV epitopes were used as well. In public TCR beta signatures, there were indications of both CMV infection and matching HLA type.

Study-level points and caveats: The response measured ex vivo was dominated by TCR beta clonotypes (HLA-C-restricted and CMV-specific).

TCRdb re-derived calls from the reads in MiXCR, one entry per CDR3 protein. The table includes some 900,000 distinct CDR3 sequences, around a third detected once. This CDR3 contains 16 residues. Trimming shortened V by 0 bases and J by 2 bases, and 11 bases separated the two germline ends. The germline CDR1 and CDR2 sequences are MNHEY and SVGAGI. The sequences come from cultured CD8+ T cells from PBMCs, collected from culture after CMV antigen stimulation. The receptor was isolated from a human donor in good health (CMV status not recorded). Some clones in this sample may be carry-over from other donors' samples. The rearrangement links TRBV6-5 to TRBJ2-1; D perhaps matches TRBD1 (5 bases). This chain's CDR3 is CASSYSMDTTYNEQFF. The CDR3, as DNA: TGTGCCAGCAGTTACTCCATGGACACAACCTACAATGAGCAGTTCTTC.